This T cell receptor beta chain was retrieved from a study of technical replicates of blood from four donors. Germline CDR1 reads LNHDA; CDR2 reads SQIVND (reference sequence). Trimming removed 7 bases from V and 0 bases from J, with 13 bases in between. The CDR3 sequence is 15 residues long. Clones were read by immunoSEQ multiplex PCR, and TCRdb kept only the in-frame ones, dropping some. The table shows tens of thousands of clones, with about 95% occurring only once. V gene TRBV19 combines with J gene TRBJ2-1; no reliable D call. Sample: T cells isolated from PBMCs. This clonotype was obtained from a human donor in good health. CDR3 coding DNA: TGTGCCAGTAAAGCTGGCAGGCTCTCCTACAATGAGCAGTTCTTC. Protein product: CASKAGRLSYNEQFF.